A single sample is the source of the 12 T cell receptor beta chains below, sequenced in a study of technical replicates of blood from a handful of donors (dated by TCRdb to 2017 to 2019). The receptor library was made with the immunoSEQ multiplex PCR assay. The table was pulled from immuneACCESS by TCRdb, which kept in-frame rearrangements only. Such tables lose some clones; where checked, under half of the loss comes from unresolved V genes, and the rest has no known cause. The sample yields under 90,000 clones; about 98% were counted once. The ten largest clones take up approximately 0.15% of the sample. Material for sequencing was T cells isolated from PBMCs. These receptors all come from a human donor in good health.

The V gene is TRBV7-2, the J gene TRBJ2-7, with 7 bases matching TRBD1. After removal of 3 bases from V and 4 bases from J, the junction contained 12 bases not matched to a gene. The CDR3 runs 16 residues. The germline CDR1 and CDR2 sequences are SGHTA and FQGNSA. The CDR3 nucleotides read TGTGCCAGCAGCTTTCGACCGACAGGGCTCGAGTACGAGCAGTACTTC. This translates into CASSFRPTGLEYEQYF.

The J gene is TRBJ1-1, the V gene TRBV4-1; no reliable D call. Germline V gene data show CDR1 as MGHRA and CDR2 as YSYEKL. The length of the CDR3 is 15 residues. Trimming took 5 bases from V and 3 from J, leaving 16 bases between them. CDR3 protein: CASSTPFSRDTEAFF. CDR3 DNA sequence: TGCGCCAGCAGCACTCCGTTCTCCCGCGACACTGAAGCTTTCTTT.

The chain couples TRBV2 to TRBJ2-2, with a possible D match to TRBD2 (6 bases). Germline V gives CDR1 SNHLY, CDR2 FYNNEI. This CDR3 region has 14 residues. Trimming took off 6 bases at V and 1 base at J, with 9 bases between the two ends. CDR3 coding DNA: TGTGCCAGCAGCGGGACTGAGAACACCGGGGAGCTGTTTTTT. It yields the protein CASSGTENTGELFF.

The count of this clone is one. This chain connects TRBV6-5 to TRBJ1-1, with 9 bases fitting TRBD1. The CDR3 consists of 13 residues. Germline loops: CDR1 MNHEY, CDR2 SVGAGI. The junction had 1 base not matched to a gene; V was cut back by 0 bases and J by 8 bases. The CDR3 sequence: CASSYSDRGEAFF. The CDR3 nucleotides read TGTGCCAGCAGTTACTCGGACAGGGGCGAAGCTTTCTTT.

The chain links TRBV11-3 to TRBJ1-4, with D possibly matching TRBD1 (6 bases). Trimming stripped 2 bases from V and 7 bases from J, with 14 bases between. Germline V gene sequence: CDR1 SGHNT, CDR2 YENEEA. The CDR3 runs 15 residues. CDR3 region: CASSLQGSEGEKLFF. In DNA form, the CDR3 reads TGTGCCAGCAGCTTACAGGGGAGTGAGGGTGAAAAACTGTTTTTT.

The CDR3 is CASSLGGPTRGQYF. The CDR3 DNA sequence: TGTGCCAGCAGCCTCGGGGGACCTACTAGAGGGCAGTACTTC. The V call is TRBV5-4, the J call TRBJ2-7, with a possible D match to TRBD2 (6 bases). Germline V gives CDR1 SGHNT, CDR2 YYREEE (reference sequence). CDR3 length: 14 amino acids. Trimming pared 4 bases from V and 9 bases from J, leaving 20 bases between.

The chain couples TRBV6-5 to TRBJ1-3; TRBD1 matches 9 bases. The CDR3 contains 15 residues. V trimming: 6 bases; J trimming: 3 bases; junction bases outside the gene matches: 6. Germline-derived CDR1 and CDR2 are MNHEY and SVGAGI. CDR3 sequence (DNA): TGTGCCAGCAGACCGGGACAGGGTCTTGGAAACACCATATATTTT. It is translated as CASRPGQGLGNTIYF.

This clone was recorded once. The chain couples TRBV5-1 to TRBJ2-5, with TRBD2 matching 11 bases. The CDR3 has 16 residues. V gave up 4 bases and J gave up 1 base; unmatched junction bases: 6. The germline gives CDR1 SGHRS, CDR2 YFSETQ. In DNA, the CDR3 is TGCGCCAGCAGCGAGAATAGCGGGAGGGCCCAAGAGACCCAGTACTTC. Translated, it gives CASSENSGRAQETQYF.

The CDR3 region is CASKGPGGGDEQFF. CDR3 DNA sequence: TGTGCCAGCAAAGGACCGGGAGGGGGGGATGAGCAGTTCTTC. The rearrangement joins TRBV28 to TRBJ2-1, with 8 nucleotides matching TRBD2. V shed 7 bases, J shed 8 bases, and the junction held 10 bases outside the gene matches. The CDR3 sequence is 14 residues long. The germline CDR1 and CDR2 sequences are MDHEN and SYDVKM. Together with reference TRBV28 and TRBJ2-1, the CDR3 gives the full variable domain: DVKVTQSSRYLVKRTGEKVFLECVQDMDHENMFWYRQDPGLGLRLIYFSYDVKMKEKGDIPEGYSVSREKKERFSLILESASTNQTSMYLCASKGPGGGDEQFFGPGTRLTVL.

The rearrangement links TRBV7-9 to TRBJ2-7; TRBD1 is a possible D gene (5 bases). Trimming removed 8 bases from V and 4 bases from J, with 15 bases in between. CDR1 SEHNR and CDR2 FQNEAQ come from the germline V gene (reference sequence). The CDR3 length is 13 residues. The DNA for the CDR3 is TGTGCCAGCGTTTTCCCCCCAGGGTACGAGCAGTACTTC. Translated, it gives CASVFPPGYEQYF.

DNA of the CDR3: TGTGCCAGCAGTTTTTCCCCTAAGAACGAGCAGTACTTC. Translated, it gives CASSFSPKNEQYF. The V call is TRBV27, the J call TRBJ2-7; D unclear. Per germline, CDR1 MNHEY and CDR2 SMNVEV (reference sequence). Deletions cut 3 bases from V and 5 bases from J, with 11 bases between. The CDR3 spans 13 residues.

This chain joins TRBV7-9 and TRBJ1-1, with D maybe TRBD1 (5 bases). Germline CDR1 and CDR2: SEHNR and FQNEAQ (reference sequence). CDR3 length: 15 amino acids. Trimming took 0 bases from V and 4 from J, leaving 12 bases between them. The CDR3 DNA follows: TGTGCCAGCAGCTTAGCCGGGGGGGTGGGCACTGAAGCTTTCTTT. Its protein is CASSLAGGVGTEAFF.